The next 32 T cell receptor beta chains were all read from a single sample in a study of cytomegalovirus exposure and HLA in healthy donors. Primers: 60 Vbeta forward and 13 Jbeta reverse. Assay used: immunoSEQ multiplex PCR; TCRdb lists only in-frame clones, some missing. This table holds fewer than 150,000 clones, 65% to 85% found once. Material for sequencing was PBMCs. The receptors come from a man aged 50 to 60 in good health and CMV-seronegative.

V is TRBV28 and J is TRBJ2-7; 13 positions agree with TRBD2. Per germline, CDR1 MDHEN and CDR2 SYDVKM. Losses at the gene ends were 7 bases for V and 3 bases for J; bases not matched to a gene: 12. The CDR3 sequence is 17 residues long. In DNA form, the CDR3 reads TGTGCCAGCAAGGGAATATCCGGGACTAGCGGGAACTACGAGCAGTACTTC. Translated, it gives CASKGISGTSGNYEQYF.

This clone appeared a few times. The chain employs TRBV28 and TRBJ2-6; possible D gene TRBD1, 6 bases. This CDR3 is 18 amino acids long. Per the germline V gene, CDR1 is MDHEN and CDR2 is SYDVKM. Trimming took off 2 bases at V and 0 bases at J, with 14 bases between the two ends. CDR3: CASSLLGGRVSGANVLTF. CDR3 bases: TGTGCCAGCAGTTTACTAGGGGGTAGGGTCTCTGGGGCCAACGTCCTGACTTTC.

V usage is TRBV2 and J usage is TRBJ2-1, with D possibly being TRBD2 (5 bases). CDR1 and CDR2 from the germline V gene are SNHLY and FYNNEI. With 3 bases removed from V and 3 bases from J, the gap between germline ends came to 24 bases. The CDR3 sequence is 19 residues long. CDR3 amino acids: CASSDPQTRGRSSYNEQFF. DNA of the CDR3: TGTGCCAGCAGTGATCCGCAGACTCGGGGAAGATCGAGCTACAATGAGCAGTTCTTC.

The chain joins TRBV30 to TRBJ2-3; 7 nucleotides line up with TRBD2. The length of the CDR3 is 15 residues. Unmatched junction bases numbered 7, after V lost 4 bases and J lost 0 bases. Germline V lookup: CDR1 GTSNPN, CDR2 SVGIG (reference sequence). CDR3 amino acids: CAWTKRDYSTDTQYF. The CDR3 nucleotides read TGTGCCTGGACCAAGAGGGACTATAGCACAGATACGCAGTATTTT.

The chain uses TRBV6-1 and TRBJ1-5; D unclear. Per germline, CDR1 MNHNS and CDR2 SASEGT. The V end was cut by 1 base, the J end by 4 bases, with 8 bases between. The CDR3 sequence is 14 residues long. This CDR3 is CASSEVNLNQPQHF. The CDR3 nucleotides read TGTGCCAGCAGTGAAGTAAACTTGAATCAGCCCCAGCATTTT.

V is TRBV14 and J is TRBJ2-3, with unresolved D. V shed 3 bases and J shed 4 bases, with 2 bases lying between them. CDR3 size: 11 residues. The germline gives CDR1 SGHDN, CDR2 FVKESK. CDR3 in amino acids: CASSHSDTQYF. As DNA, the CDR3 is TGTGCCAGCAGCCACTCAGATACGCAGTATTTT.

The chain recombines TRBV6-1 with TRBJ2-7, with TRBD1 matching over 9 bases. The CDR3 sequence is 15 residues long. Germline V gene lookup returns CDR1 MNHNS and CDR2 SASEGT. The ends lost 8 bases at V and 1 base at J; junction bases unmatched: 9. In DNA form, the CDR3 reads TGTGCCAGCCAATCCTGGACAGGGGTTTCCTACGAGCAGTACTTC. As protein: CASQSWTGVSYEQYF.

CDR3: CASSIALPGREKLFF. CDR3 coding DNA: TGTGCCAGTAGTATAGCCCTACCGGGTAGGGAAAAACTGTTTTTT. V and J are TRBV19 and TRBJ1-4, with D unresolved. The V gene's germline CDR1 is LNHDA and CDR2 SQIVND (reference sequence). This CDR3 spans 15 amino acids. Trimming removed 1 base from V and 8 bases from J, with 14 bases in between.

V and J are TRBV28 and TRBJ2-3, with TRBD2 identical over 12 bases. After removal of 2 bases from V and 5 bases from J, the junction contained 11 bases not matched to a gene. The CDR3 runs 18 residues. Per germline, CDR1 MDHEN and CDR2 SYDVKM. CDR3 region: CASSLLTSGSELGDTQYF. CDR3 DNA sequence: TGTGCCAGCAGTTTACTGACTAGCGGGAGCGAACTGGGAGATACGCAGTATTTT.

The chain carries TRBV18 and TRBJ2-1, with TRBD2 matching 10 bases. Trimming cost V 4 bases and J 9 bases; bases outside gene matches: 12. The CDR3 length is 16 residues. Germline V gene sequence: CDR1 KGHSH, CDR2 LQKENI. This CDR3 is CASSRPGLAGVGEQFF. CDR3 sequence (DNA): TGTGCCAGCTCACGACCAGGCCTAGCGGGAGTAGGTGAGCAGTTCTTC.

This clone has more than one count but fewer than ten. The CDR3 region has the DNA TGCAGCGTTGAGGCCCTGGGACTAGCGGGAGGCGTCGGCGAGCAGTTCTTC. Translation gives CSVEALGLAGGVGEQFF. V usage is TRBV29-1 and J usage is TRBJ2-1, with 15 positions matching TRBD2. The junction had 13 bases not matched to a gene; V was cut back by 3 bases and J by 10 bases. CDR1 and CDR2 from the germline V gene are SQVTM and ANQGSEA. This CDR3 has 17 residues.

This clone came up once. The chain joins TRBV18 to TRBJ2-5, with 7 bases matching TRBD1. The CDR3 runs 15 residues. The germline CDR1 and CDR2 sequences are KGHSH and LQKENI. Trimming at V came to 4 bases and at J to 1 base, leaving 6 bases not matched to a gene. The CDR3 DNA reads as TGTGCCAGCTCACGAACAAGGACAGGCCAAGAGACCCAGTACTTC. It is translated as CASSRTRTGQETQYF.

In DNA form, the CDR3 reads TGTGCCAGCACGATACAGGGGATAACTGAAGCTTTCTTT. Amino acid sequence: CASTIQGITEAFF. The chain has TRBV28 and TRBJ1-1; 7 bases are shared with TRBD1. With V trimmed by 7 bases and J by 5 bases, 7 bases remained unmatched. Germline CDR1 and CDR2: MDHEN and SYDVKM. This CDR3 is built from 13 residues.

As DNA, the CDR3 is TGCGCCAGCAGCTTGGGACAGGGTAACAATGAGCAGTTCTTC. Translation: CASSLGQGNNEQFF. V usage is TRBV5-1 and J usage is TRBJ2-1; 7 bases line up with TRBD1. The germline V gene encodes CDR1 SGHRS and CDR2 YFSETQ. Trimming cost V 0 bases and J 5 bases; bases outside gene matches: 2. The CDR3 is 14 amino acids.

The table lists this clone with a few counts. Here the CDR3 DNA reads TGTGCCATCAGTGAGTCGATATCGAGGTTCGGCAGGGGGTTAAATCAGCCCCAGCATTTT. The encoded protein is CAISESISRFGRGLNQPQHF. This sequence joins TRBV10-3 and TRBJ1-5; 7 bases are shared with TRBD1. Unmatched junction bases numbered 18, after V lost 0 bases and J lost 4 bases. There are 20 residues in the CDR3. Germline CDR1 ENHRY, CDR2 SYGVKD.

The chain is built from TRBV28 and TRBJ2-7; 12 bases map to TRBD2. The CDR3 is 14 amino acids. Germline V gene data show CDR1 as MDHEN and CDR2 as SYDVKM. The ends lost 5 bases at V and 7 bases at J; junction bases unmatched: 6. CDR3 amino acids: CASSPPGLAGEQYF. The CDR3 coding sequence is TGTGCCAGCAGTCCCCCGGGACTAGCGGGTGAGCAGTACTTC.

CDR3 protein: CAISDRANYGYTF. For the CDR3, the DNA is TGTGCCATCAGTGATCGAGCTAACTATGGCTACACCTTC. The V gene is TRBV10-3, the J gene TRBJ1-2; D gene uncertain. The CDR3 consists of 13 residues. V was pared by 3 bases and J by 0 bases, with 5 bases between. Germline V CDR1 and CDR2: ENHRY, SYGVKD.

The chain recombines TRBV28 with TRBJ1-4, with D maybe TRBD1 (6 bases). V was pared by 7 bases and J by 4 bases, with 13 bases between. The CDR3 totals 14 residues. Germline V lookup: CDR1 MDHEN, CDR2 SYDVKM. The CDR3 protein is CASTLGGGNEKLFF. For the CDR3, the DNA is TGTGCCAGCACCTTAGGGGGGGGTAATGAAAAACTGTTTTTT.

A remark on this clone: One junction end does not reproduce the germline sequence, and a read error may be involved. The same CDR3 arises from other DNA sequences in this sample as well. The V gene is TRBV15, the J gene TRBJ2-7, with 8 bases that match TRBD1. Germline lookup yields CDR1 LNHNV and CDR2 YYDKDF (reference sequence). The CDR3 covers 15 residues. The CDR3, as DNA: TGTGCCACCAGGGACCAGGACAGGGCGGCCCACGAGCAGTATTTC. This codes for CATRDQDRAAHEQYF.

The chain is built from TRBV7-9 and TRBJ2-1; 14 nucleotides align to TRBD2. V trimming: 6 bases; J trimming: 3 bases; junction bases outside the gene matches: 4. Germline CDR1 is SEHNR and CDR2 is FQNEAQ (reference sequence). The CDR3 totals 16 residues. CDR3 protein: CASRSGTSGSYNEQFF. In DNA, the CDR3 is TGTGCCAGCAGATCCGGGACTAGCGGGAGCTACAATGAGCAGTTCTTC.

This clone appeared a few times. CDR3 residues: CASSGDRTNQPQHF. The DNA of the CDR3 is TGTGCCAGCAGTGGGGACAGGACAAATCAGCCCCAGCATTTT. The chain links TRBV2 to TRBJ1-5; the match to TRBD1 covers 8 bases. With V trimmed by 4 bases and J by 4 bases, 3 bases remained unmatched. Germline lookup yields CDR1 SNHLY and CDR2 FYNNEI. The CDR3 spans 14 residues. The full variable domain, in which reference TRBV2 and TRBJ1-5 provide the parts outside the CDR3, is EPEVTQTPSHQVTQMGQEVILRCVPISNHLYFYWYRQILGQKVEFLVSFYNNEISEKSEIFDDQFSVERPDGSNFTLKIRSTKLEDSAMYFCASSGDRTNQPQHFGDGTRLSIL.

V and J are TRBV7-2 and TRBJ2-7; possibly TRBD2 for D (6 bases). V was cut by 5 bases and J by 1 base, with 15 bases left in between. The CDR3 extends over 15 amino acids. Germline V CDR1 and CDR2: SGHTA, FQGNSA. The CDR3 is CASSREAGSSYEQYF. The CDR3 DNA reads TGTGCCAGCAGCCGAGAGGCGGGAAGTTCCTACGAGCAGTACTTC.

V gene TRBV25-1 combines with J gene TRBJ2-2; 10 bases agree with TRBD2. Germline lookup yields CDR1 MGHDK and CDR2 SYGVNS. This CDR3 has 13 amino acids. After removal of 6 bases from V and 5 bases from J, the junction contained 0 bases not matched to a gene. The CDR3 DNA is TGTGCCAGCAGACTAGCGGGGACCGGGGAGCTGTTTTTT. Its protein product is CASRLAGTGELFF.

The CDR3 here is CASIRGNQPQHF. Written as DNA, the CDR3 is TGTGCCAGCATTAGAGGCAATCAGCCCCAGCATTTT. The chain links TRBV28 to TRBJ1-5; no reliable D call. The CDR3 has 12 amino acids. V shed 7 bases and J shed 2 bases, with 6 bases lying between them. CDR1 is MDHEN, CDR2 SYDVKM, per germline.

The chain has TRBV6-1 and TRBJ2-1; TRBD2 might be the D (6 bases). Per germline, CDR1 MNHNS and CDR2 SASEGT. V was shortened by 6 bases and J by 4 bases, with 13 bases between the two germline ends. The CDR3 extends over 14 amino acids. The CDR3 DNA is TGTGCCAGCAGGCCGGACTACGGTTACAATGAGCAGTTCTTC. This translates into CASRPDYGYNEQFF.

Written as DNA, the CDR3 is TGTGCCAGTAGTAATCACCGACAGGGTACAAGAGAGACCCAGTACTTC. Translating it yields CASSNHRQGTRETQYF. The rearrangement joins TRBV19 to TRBJ2-5; 7 bases map to TRBD1. The CDR3 consists of 16 residues. J was trimmed by 4 bases and V by 4 bases; bases with no gene match: 12. Per germline, CDR1 LNHDA and CDR2 SQIVND (reference sequence).

V gene TRBV7-2 combines with J gene TRBJ2-6, with a weak D call TRBD1 (5 bases). V lost 5 bases to trimming and J lost 4 bases, with 12 bases between them. CDR1 is SGHTA and CDR2 is FQGNSA in the germline V gene. CDR3 size: 15 residues. CDR3 in amino acids: CASSAQGSGANVLTF. Here the CDR3 DNA reads TGTGCCAGCAGCGCCCAGGGCTCCGGGGCCAACGTCCTGACTTTC.

This clone was observed a handful of times. This chain links TRBV27 with TRBJ1-4; D call uncertain. The V end was cut by 6 bases, the J end by 0 bases, with 20 bases between. The CDR3 spans 18 residues. Germline V CDR1 and CDR2: MNHEY, SMNVEV (reference sequence). As DNA, the CDR3 is TGTGCCAGCAGCGCGACCCCGGGTCGACTTGCAACTAATGAAAAACTGTTTTTT. Its translation: CASSATPGRLATNEKLFF.

A note on this clone: The junction departs from germline at one end; a sequencing error may be responsible. The CDR3 coding sequence is TGTGCCACAGCTCTACTGACAGGTGAAGCTTTATTT. This gives the protein CATALLTGEALF. V is TRBV27 and J is TRBJ1-1; tentative D call: TRBD1 (6 bases). The CDR3 length is 12 residues. Germline V lookup: CDR1 MNHEY, CDR2 SMNVEV (reference sequence).

The rearrangement joins TRBV28 to TRBJ1-2, with 10 bases matching TRBD1. The germline V gene encodes CDR1 MDHEN and CDR2 SYDVKM. The CDR3 totals 14 residues. Unmatched junction bases numbered 6, after V lost 8 bases and J lost 3 bases. CDR3 nucleotides: TGTGCCAGCGGAAGACAGGGGGCGGACTATGGCTACACCTTC. Protein: CASGRQGADYGYTF.

The CDR3 DNA reads as TGTGCCAGCAGCTTGGCTCAGACTAACACCGGGGAGCTGTTTTTT. It yields the protein CASSLAQTNTGELFF. The chain employs TRBV5-4 and TRBJ2-2; no reliable D call. CDR3 length: 15 residues. Germline assignment: CDR1 SGHNT and CDR2 YYREEE (reference sequence). The V gene lost 0 bases and the J gene lost 2 bases, with 8 bases spanning the gap.

The V call is TRBV4-1, the J call TRBJ2-2; D might be TRBD2 (5 bases). Germline V CDR1 and CDR2: MGHRA, YSYEKL. V was clipped by 0 bases and J by 5 bases, with 10 bases between them. The CDR3 runs 15 residues. CDR3 residues: CASSQDSGRTGELFF. The DNA of the CDR3 is TGCGCCAGCAGCCAAGATTCGGGAAGGACCGGGGAGCTGTTTTTT.